The T cell receptor beta chain described here comes from a study of blood T cell repertoires in COVID-19 (dated by TCRdb to about 2020). Background for the entire study: The collaborator samples originated in the United States, Italy and Spain and spanned the acute and convalescent phases of COVID-19. The material from the prospective study consisted of cDNA or gDNA derived from T cells, B-cell-depleted T cells, or PBMCs. The repertoires were released in a freely available public database intended as a resource for research on the immune response to SARS-CoV-2. Deeply sampled blood TCRbeta repertoires from subjects exposed to, actively infected with, or recovered from COVID-19 were included in the dataset. Samples came from the ongoing ImmuneRACE study (first 160 participants) plus 1,254 subjects from 6 global collaborators. Nearly every sample came with metadata listing a de-identified subject ID, COVID-19 status, age in years and sex. HLA class I and class II types, where available, came from metadata supplied by the sample provider rather than from assay-based typing. General findings and caveats noted by the study authors: How much clinical and demographic metadata was included differed by source and by participant, and the metadata was provided uncurated.

Note on this clone: The antigen it recognizes is unknown. Base-call qualities are not available, and no considerably larger clone is one nucleotide away.

Including cysteine and phenylalanine, the CDR3 has 20 amino acids. CDR3 DNA only is kept here, 60 bases in frame from base 1. Per the germline V gene, LGHNA is the CDR1 and YSLEER is the CDR2. Trimming removed 2 bases from V and 0 bases from J; the gene matches leave 19 bases unexplained. TCRbeta CDR3 regions were amplified from genomic DNA using the immunoSEQ Assay, a bias-controlled multiplex PCR. From the authors' description of their analysis: The number of nucleated cells in each sample was estimated from the amplification of reference gene primers within the assay. Sequence reads were collapsed and filtered to measure the absolute abundance of every unique TCRbeta CDR3 rearrangement. For each sample, productive Simpson clonality was calculated as the square root of Simpson's diversity index across productive rearrangements. TCRdb retrieved this table from immuneACCESS and kept in-frame rearrangements only. Not all clones are present; in checked studies, unresolved V genes account for under half, and no reason is known for the remainder. V and J calls and clone size are those listed in that table; D and trimming were worked out from the DNA. For this sample there are about 210,000 clones; about four fifths appear just once. The ten largest clones represent about 3.2% of the sample.

Participants in the prospective study were aged about 18 to 89 years, lived in some 24 United States geographic areas, and enrolled through a virtual design. To assign participants to cohorts, the prospective study relied on clinical history that participants themselves reported in a screening survey and a study questionnaire. Exposed participants had been in contact, within 2 weeks of entering the study, with a person who had a PCR-confirmed or clinician-diagnosed case of COVID-19. In the prospective study, mobile phlebotomists collected whole blood, serum and a nasopharyngeal or oropharyngeal swab from each participant. Over a roughly 2-month period, participants in the prospective study had the option of providing additional blood draws and questionnaires. Blood samples from the prospective study were shipped frozen or at room temperature prior to DNA extraction.

The chain uses TRBV4-3 and TRBJ2-7, with 7 bases matching TRBD1. The specimen was PBMCs or T cells enriched from blood (not recorded which). The receptor's source is a woman aged 25 to 39 who had been exposed to COVID-19. The CDR3 reads as follows: CASSQKMATGTVGSSYEQYF. The sequenced DNA is TGCGCCAGCAGCCAAAAGATGGCAACCGGGACAGTGGGTAGCTCCTACGAGCAGTACTTC.